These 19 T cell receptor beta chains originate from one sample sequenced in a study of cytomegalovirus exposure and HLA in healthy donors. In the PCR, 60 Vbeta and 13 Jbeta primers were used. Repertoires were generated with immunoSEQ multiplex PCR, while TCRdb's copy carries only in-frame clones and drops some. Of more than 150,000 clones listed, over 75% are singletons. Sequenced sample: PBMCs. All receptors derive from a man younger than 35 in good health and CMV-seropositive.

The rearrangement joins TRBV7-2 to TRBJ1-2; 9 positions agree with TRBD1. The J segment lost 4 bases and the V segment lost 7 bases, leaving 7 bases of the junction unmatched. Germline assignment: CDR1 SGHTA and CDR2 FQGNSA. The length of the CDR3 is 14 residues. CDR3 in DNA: TGTGCCAGCAAAGAACAGGGGGCCGGCTATGGCTACACCTTC. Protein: CASKEQGAGYGYTF.

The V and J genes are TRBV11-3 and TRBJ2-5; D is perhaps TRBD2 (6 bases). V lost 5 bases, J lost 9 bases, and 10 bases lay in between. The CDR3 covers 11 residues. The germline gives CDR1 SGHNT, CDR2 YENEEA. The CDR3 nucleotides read TGTGCCAGCAGCGGCGGGGCGGCCCAGTACTTC. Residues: CASSGGAAQYF.

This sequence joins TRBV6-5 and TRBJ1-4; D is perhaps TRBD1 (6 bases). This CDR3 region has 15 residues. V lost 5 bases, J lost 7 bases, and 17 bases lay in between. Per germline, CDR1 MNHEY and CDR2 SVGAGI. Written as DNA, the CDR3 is TGTGCCAGCAGTCTGTCGGGGGGCGAAGGTGAAAAACTGTTTTTT. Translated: CASSLSGGEGEKLFF.

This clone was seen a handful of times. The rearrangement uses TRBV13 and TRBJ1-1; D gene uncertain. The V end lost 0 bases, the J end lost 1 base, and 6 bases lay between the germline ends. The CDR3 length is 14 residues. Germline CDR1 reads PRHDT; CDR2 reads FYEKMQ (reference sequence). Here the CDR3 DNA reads TGTGCCAGCAGCTTAGGACAGAAGAACACTGAAGCTTTCTTT. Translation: CASSLGQKNTEAFF.

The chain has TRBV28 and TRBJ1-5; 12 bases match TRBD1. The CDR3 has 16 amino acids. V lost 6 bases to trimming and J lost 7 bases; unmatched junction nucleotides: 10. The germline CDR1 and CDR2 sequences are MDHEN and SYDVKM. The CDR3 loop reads CASRSRGQGALQPQHF. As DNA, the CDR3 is TGTGCCAGCAGATCTAGGGGACAGGGGGCATTACAGCCCCAGCATTTT. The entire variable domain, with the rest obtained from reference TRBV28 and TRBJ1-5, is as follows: DVKVTQSSRYLVKRTGEKVFLECVQDMDHENMFWYRQDPGLGLRLIYFSYDVKMKEKGDIPEGYSVSREKKERFSLILESASTNQTSMYLCASRSRGQGALQPQHFGDGTRLSIL.

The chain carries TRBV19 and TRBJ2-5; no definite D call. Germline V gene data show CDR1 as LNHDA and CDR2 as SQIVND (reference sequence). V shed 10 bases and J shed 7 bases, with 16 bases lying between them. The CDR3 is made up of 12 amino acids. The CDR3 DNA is TGTGCCACCTTCGGCGGAGACGGGACCCAGTACTTC. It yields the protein CATFGGDGTQYF.

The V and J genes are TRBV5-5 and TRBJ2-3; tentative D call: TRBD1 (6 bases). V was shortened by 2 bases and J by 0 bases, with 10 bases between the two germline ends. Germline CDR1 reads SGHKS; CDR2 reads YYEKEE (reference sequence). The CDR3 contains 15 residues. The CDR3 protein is CASSFWTDSTDTQYF. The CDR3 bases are TGTGCCAGCAGCTTCTGGACAGACAGCACAGATACGCAGTATTTT.

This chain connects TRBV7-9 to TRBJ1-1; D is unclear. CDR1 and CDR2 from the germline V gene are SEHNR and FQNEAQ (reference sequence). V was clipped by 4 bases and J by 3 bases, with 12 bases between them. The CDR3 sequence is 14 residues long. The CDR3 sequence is CASSSRARDTEAFF. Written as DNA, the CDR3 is TGTGCCAGCAGCTCCCGGGCGAGGGACACTGAAGCTTTCTTT.

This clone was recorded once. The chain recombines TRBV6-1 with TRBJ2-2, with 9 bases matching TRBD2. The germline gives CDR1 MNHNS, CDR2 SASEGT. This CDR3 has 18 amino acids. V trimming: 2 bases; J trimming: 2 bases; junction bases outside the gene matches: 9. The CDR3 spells CASSEPVIAGVNTGELFF. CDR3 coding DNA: TGTGCCAGCAGTGAACCGGTAATAGCGGGGGTTAACACCGGGGAGCTGTTTTTT.

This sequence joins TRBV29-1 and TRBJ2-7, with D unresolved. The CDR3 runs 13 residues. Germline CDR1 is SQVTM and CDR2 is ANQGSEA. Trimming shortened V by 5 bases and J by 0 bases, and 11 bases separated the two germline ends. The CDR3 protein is CSVRVGSSYEQYF. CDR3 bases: TGCAGCGTTCGGGTCGGCAGCTCCTACGAGCAGTACTTC.

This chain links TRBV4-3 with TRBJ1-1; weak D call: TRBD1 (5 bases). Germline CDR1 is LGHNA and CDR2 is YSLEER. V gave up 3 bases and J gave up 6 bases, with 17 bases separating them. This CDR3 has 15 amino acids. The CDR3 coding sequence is TGCGCCAGCAGCCAGAAGCAAGCAGGGATCTCTGAAGCTTTCTTT. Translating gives CASSQKQAGISEAFF.

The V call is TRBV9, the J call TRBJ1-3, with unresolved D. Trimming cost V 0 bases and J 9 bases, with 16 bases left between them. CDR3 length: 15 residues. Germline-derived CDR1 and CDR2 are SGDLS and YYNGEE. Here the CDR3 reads CASSVDPGREGTIYF. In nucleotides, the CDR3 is TGTGCCAGCAGCGTAGACCCGGGGAGAGAAGGCACCATATATTTT.

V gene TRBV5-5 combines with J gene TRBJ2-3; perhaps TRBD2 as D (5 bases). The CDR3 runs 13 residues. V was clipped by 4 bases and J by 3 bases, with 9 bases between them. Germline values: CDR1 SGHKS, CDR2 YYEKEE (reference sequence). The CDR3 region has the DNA TGTGCCAGCAGCAGAAGGACTACAGATACGCAGTATTTT. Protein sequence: CASSRRTTDTQYF. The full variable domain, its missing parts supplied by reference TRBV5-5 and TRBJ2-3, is DAGVTQSPTHLIKTRGQQVTLRCSPISGHKSVSWYQQVLGQGPQFIFQYYEKEERGRGNFPDRFSARQFPNYSSELNVNALLLGDSALYLCASSRRTTDTQYFGPGTRLTVL.

CDR3 amino acids: CASSLRTGGSTDTQYF. The DNA of the CDR3 is TGCGCCAGCAGCCTTCGGACAGGGGGCTCTACAGATACGCAGTATTTT. This rearrangement joins TRBV5-1 to TRBJ2-3; TRBD1 matches at 11 bases. CDR1 and CDR2 (germline): SGHRS, YFSETQ. Trimming cost V 4 bases and J 3 bases; bases outside gene matches: 7. The CDR3 length is 16 residues.

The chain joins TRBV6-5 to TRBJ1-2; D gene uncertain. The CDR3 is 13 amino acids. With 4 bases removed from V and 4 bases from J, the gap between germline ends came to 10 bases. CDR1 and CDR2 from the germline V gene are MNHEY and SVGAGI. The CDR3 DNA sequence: TGTGCCAGCAGTTTCATCGACTTCTATGGCTACACCTTC. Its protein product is CASSFIDFYGYTF.

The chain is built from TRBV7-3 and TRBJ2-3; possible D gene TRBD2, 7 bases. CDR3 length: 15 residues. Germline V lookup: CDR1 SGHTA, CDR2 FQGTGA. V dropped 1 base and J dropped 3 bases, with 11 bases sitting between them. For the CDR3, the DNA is TGTGCCAGCAGCTTAATTGGGGGGGCTACAGATACGCAGTATTTT. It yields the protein CASSLIGGATDTQYF.

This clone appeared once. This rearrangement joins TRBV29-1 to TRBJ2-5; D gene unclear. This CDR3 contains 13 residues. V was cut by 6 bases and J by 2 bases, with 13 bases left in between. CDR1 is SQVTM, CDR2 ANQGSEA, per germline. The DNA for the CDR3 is TGCAGCGTGGTCACCGGTGAACAAGAGACCCAGTACTTC. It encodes CSVVTGEQETQYF.

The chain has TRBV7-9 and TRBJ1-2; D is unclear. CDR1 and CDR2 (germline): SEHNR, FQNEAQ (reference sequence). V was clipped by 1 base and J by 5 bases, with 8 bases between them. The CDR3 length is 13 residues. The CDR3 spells CASSLGLGYGYTF. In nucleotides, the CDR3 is TGTGCCAGCAGCTTAGGACTAGGGTATGGCTACACCTTC.

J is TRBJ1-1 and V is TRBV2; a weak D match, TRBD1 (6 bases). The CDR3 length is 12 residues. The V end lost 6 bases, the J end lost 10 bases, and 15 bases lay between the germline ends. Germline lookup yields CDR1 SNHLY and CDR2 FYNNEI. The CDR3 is CASRGNRAGAFF. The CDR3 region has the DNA TGTGCCAGCAGGGGAAACAGGGCAGGAGCTTTCTTT.